The 12 T cell receptor beta chains reported below all come from one sample, sequenced in a study of identical twins. TCRdb reprocessed the 5' RACE reads via MiXCR and lists one record per CDR3 protein. The sample has about 300,000 distinct CDR3 sequences, roughly an eighth seen once; the top ten hold approximately 7.5%. These sequences were also reported in another study, on yellow fever vaccine responses in identical twins.

The sample consisted of CD8+ T cells sorted from blood. The source is a woman aged 18 to 35 in good health.

The chain employs TRBV6-5 and TRBJ1-6; a weak D match, TRBD1 (6 bases). CDR3 length: 15 amino acids. Germline CDR1 MNHEY, CDR2 SVGAGI. The germline V and J ends were trimmed by 4 bases and 8 bases, with 15 bases remaining between them. The DNA for the CDR3 is TGTGCCAGCAGTTTCGCAGGGGTGGGGTATTCACCCCTCCACTTT. As protein: CASSFAGVGYSPLHF.

This clonotype showed up just a few times. The chain's CDR3 is CASSHEQGFGGANVLTF. The CDR3, as DNA: TGTGCCAGCAGCCATGAACAGGGCTTTGGTGGGGCCAACGTCCTGACTTTC. The chain has TRBV14 and TRBJ2-6, with D perhaps matching TRBD1 (6 bases). V lost 3 bases, J lost 3 bases, and 15 bases lay in between. There are 17 residues in the CDR3. Looked up from germline, CDR1 is SGHDN and CDR2 is FVKESK.

The chain joins TRBV7-9 to TRBJ1-4; 9 bases map to TRBD1. Looked up from germline, CDR1 is SEHNR and CDR2 is FQNEAQ (reference sequence). The CDR3 runs to 14 residues. The V gene end was trimmed by 5 bases and the J gene end by 5 bases; junction bases not matched to a gene: 3. CDR3 bases: TGTGCCAGCAGCGGGACAGGGCCAAATGAAAAACTGTTTTTT. As protein: CASSGTGPNEKLFF. The full variable domain, with the rest looked up from reference TRBV7-9 and TRBJ1-4, is DTGVSQNPRHKITKRGQNVTFRCDPISEHNRLYWYRQTLGQGPEFLTYFQNEAQLEKSRLLSDRFSAERPKGSFSTLEIQRTEQGDSAMYLCASSGTGPNEKLFFGSGTQLSVL.

This clonotype turned up a few times. J is TRBJ2-1 and V is TRBV11-2; 8 bases fit TRBD1. This CDR3 is 15 amino acids long. In germline, CDR1 is SGHAT, CDR2 FQNNGV. J was trimmed by 6 bases and V by 3 bases; bases with no gene match: 7. The CDR3 DNA is TGTGCCAGCAGCTTTGGGCAGGGGGCAATCAATGAGCAGTTCTTC. It yields the protein CASSFGQGAINEQFF. The full variable domain, its missing parts supplied by reference TRBV11-2 and TRBJ2-1, is EAGVAQSPRYKIIEKRQSVAFWCNPISGHATLYWYQQILGQGPKLLIQFQNNGVVDDSQLPKDRFSAERLKGVDSTLKIQPAKLEDSAVYLCASSFGQGAINEQFFGPGTRLTVL.

This clonotype was detected ten times or more. The chain joins TRBV6-1 to TRBJ2-5; 14 bases map to TRBD2. V was pared by 4 bases and J by 5 bases, with 3 bases of the junction left unmatched. Per the germline V gene, CDR1 is MNHNS and CDR2 is SASEGT. The CDR3 contains 15 residues. This CDR3 is CASSGLAGGQETQYF. Written as DNA, the CDR3 is TGTGCCAGCAGTGGACTAGCGGGGGGGCAGGAGACCCAGTACTTC.

This clonotype has a handful of counts. The chain carries TRBV12-3 or TRBV12-4 and TRBJ2-1; D uncertain. Trimming cost V 7 bases and J 7 bases, with 20 bases left between them. The CDR3 consists of 15 residues. CDR3 sequence: CASTPVGPLRNEQFF. The CDR3, as DNA: TGTGCCAGCACCCCCGTCGGTCCACTCAGGAATGAGCAGTTCTTC.

Ten or more counts support this clonotype. J is TRBJ2-7 and V is TRBV2; no firm D call. Deletions cut 4 bases from V and 3 bases from J, with 4 bases between. The CDR3 has 11 residues. The germline V gene has CDR1 SNHLY and CDR2 FYNNEI. The CDR3 DNA follows: TGTGCCAGCAGTGGTAGCTACGAGCAGTACTTC. Translating gives CASSGSYEQYF.

The gene calls are TRBV6-2 or TRBV6-3 and TRBJ2-5; 10 bases agree with TRBD2. V lost 1 base and J lost 5; bases outside the gene matches: 10. Germline V gene lookup returns CDR1 MNHEY and CDR2 SVGEGT. CDR3 length: 17 residues. The CDR3: CASSYLASGSLVETQYF. CDR3 in DNA: TGTGCCAGCAGTTACTTAGCTAGCGGGAGTCTGGTGGAGACCCAGTACTTC.

The chain employs TRBV5-1 and TRBJ2-1, with D uncertain. Germline CDR1 reads SGHRS; CDR2 reads YFSETQ. V gave up 6 bases and J gave up 0 bases, with 16 bases separating them. The CDR3 has 16 amino acids. The CDR3 reads CASNPTPRSSYNEQFF. The CDR3 DNA reads TGCGCCAGCAACCCGACGCCCCGGAGCTCCTACAATGAGCAGTTCTTC.

This clonotype has just a few counts. This chain connects TRBV6-1 to TRBJ2-7; 8 nucleotides match TRBD1. CDR3 length equals 12 residues. The germline V gene has CDR1 MNHNS and CDR2 SASEGT. The V and J ends lost 6 bases and 5 bases, in that order; junction bases with no gene match: 3. CDR3 sequence: CASRTGVHEQYF. DNA for the CDR3: TGTGCCAGCAGGACAGGGGTTCACGAGCAGTACTTC.

The chain has TRBV7-9 and TRBJ2-7; tentatively, D is TRBD1 (6 bases). From germline, CDR1 is SEHNR and CDR2 FQNEAQ (reference sequence). Trimming stripped 5 bases from V and 2 bases from J, with 19 bases between. The CDR3 contains 16 residues. The CDR3 is CASSTPTGHKAYEQYF. The CDR3 nucleotides are TGTGCCAGCAGCACCCCGACAGGCCACAAAGCCTACGAGCAGTACTTC.

This clonotype has only a few counts. This chain joins TRBV20-1 and TRBJ2-3, with 11 positions matching TRBD2. This CDR3 spans 14 amino acids. CDR1 is DFQATT, CDR2 SNEGSKA, per germline (reference sequence). CDR3 sequence: CSVTSGTSTDTQYF. The CDR3 nucleotides are TGCAGCGTGACTAGCGGGACCAGCACAGATACGCAGTATTTT.